This T cell receptor beta chain was obtained from a study of control samples from healthy donors and cancer patients. The germline CDR1 and CDR2 sequences are LGHNA and YSLEER. The CDR3 is made up of 14 amino acids. Between the trimmed V and J ends, which lost 4 bases and 7 bases, there was a span of 14 bases. Only in-frame clones appear in the TCRdb table, and some are missing; sequencing was by immunoSEQ multiplex PCR. The table lists 75,000 to 90,000 clones, roughly 84% of them singletons. Sequenced input: blood. The chain employs TRBV4-3 and TRBJ2-1; D uncertain. The receptor's source is a woman in her thirties or forties in good health. The DNA for the CDR3 is TGCGCCAGCAGCCGCATCAGCCCGGAGAATGAGCAGTTCTTC. This translates into CASSRISPENEQFF.